Below, 16 T cell receptor beta chains from the same sample are listed, as sequenced in a study of cytomegalovirus exposure and HLA in healthy donors. In the PCR, 60 Vbeta and 13 Jbeta primers were used. Measured with immunoSEQ multiplex PCR; TCRdb has only the in-frame clones, and not every one. Here the sample spans about 140,000 clones, nearly 90% being singletons. Source material: PBMCs. The origin of the receptors is a woman aged 40-49 years in good health and CMV-seronegative.

The chain combines TRBV7-2 with TRBJ1-2, with TRBD1 matching 8 bases. The V and J ends lost 5 bases and 8 bases, in that order; junction bases with no gene match: 13. There are 15 residues in the CDR3. Germline V gives CDR1 SGHTA, CDR2 FQGNSA. In DNA form, the CDR3 reads TGTGCCAGCAGCGGTAGGTCCCCCCGGGACAGGGGCTACACCTTC. The encoded protein is CASSGRSPRDRGYTF.

On this clone: A junction end diverges from the germline sequence, so it may reflect a read error. The chain couples TRBV7-9 to TRBJ2-4, with D hard to call. The CDR3 runs to 16 residues. Germline V CDR1 and CDR2: SEHNR, FQNEAQ (reference sequence). The DNA for the CDR3 is TGTACCAGCAGCTCACCGACACCTATAGCCAAAAACATTCAGTACTTC. Its protein is CTSSSPTPIAKNIQYF.

This clone has only a few counts. The rearrangement uses TRBV6-5 and TRBJ2-7; D uncertain. Trimming shortened V by 4 bases and J by 2 bases, and 6 bases separated the two germline ends. Germline values: CDR1 MNHEY, CDR2 SVGAGI. The CDR3 covers 12 residues. CDR3 sequence: CASSLGTYEQYF. The CDR3 nucleotides are TGTGCCAGCAGTTTGGGCACCTACGAGCAGTACTTC.

Details on this clone: Other nucleotide sequences in the sample specify the same CDR3. The chain has TRBV30 and TRBJ1-1; D perhaps matches TRBD1 (6 bases). V lost 2 bases and J lost 0, with 7 bases in between. CDR1 GTSNPN and CDR2 SVGIG come from the germline V gene (reference sequence). The CDR3 spans 13 residues. CDR3: CAWSRQVNTEAFF. The CDR3 DNA sequence: TGTGCCTGGAGTCGACAGGTGAACACTGAAGCTTTCTTT.

The chain joins TRBV19 to TRBJ2-3; TRBD1 matches at 8 bases. The CDR3 runs to 16 residues. V lost 5 bases to trimming and J lost 3 bases; unmatched junction nucleotides: 10. Germline lookup yields CDR1 LNHDA and CDR2 SQIVND (reference sequence). The CDR3 is CASSVKTGAWTDTQYF. CDR3 nucleotide sequence: TGTGCCAGTAGTGTTAAGACAGGGGCCTGGACAGATACGCAGTATTTT.

The genes are TRBV7-3 and TRBJ2-2, with D perhaps matching TRBD1 (5 bases). The CDR3 extends over 17 amino acids. V shed 0 bases and J shed 0 bases, with 11 bases lying between them. CDR1 is SGHTA, CDR2 FQGTGA, per germline. The CDR3 sequence is CASSLTSQGPNTGELFF. In DNA, the CDR3 is TGTGCCAGCAGCTTAACGAGCCAGGGCCCGAACACCGGGGAGCTGTTTTTT.

In this sample, this clone turned up a few times. The chain couples TRBV10-3 to TRBJ2-1; 8 bases align to TRBD1. Germline trimming cut 2 bases from V and 5 bases from J; bases unmatched to any gene: 11. Germline V CDR1 and CDR2: ENHRY, SYGVKD. This CDR3 spans 17 amino acids. The DNA for the CDR3 is TGTGCCATCAGTGAGCAGATTTCAGGGGGCTTGAACAATGAGCAGTTCTTC. Its protein product is CAISEQISGGLNNEQFF.

The gene calls are TRBV6-5 and TRBJ2-7; D is unclear. The CDR3 has 14 amino acids. V was cut by 0 bases and J by 2 bases, with 8 bases left in between. CDR1 is MNHEY, CDR2 SVGAGI, per germline. The CDR3 reads CASSYSFSTYEQYF. In DNA form, the CDR3 reads TGTGCCAGCAGTTACTCTTTTTCAACCTACGAGCAGTACTTC.

The J gene is TRBJ2-7, the V gene TRBV2; TRBD2 matches at 9 bases. The CDR3 contains 13 residues. V shed 5 bases and J 3 bases; nucleotides not matched to a gene: 2. CDR1 and CDR2 from the germline V gene are SNHLY and FYNNEI. The CDR3 region has the DNA TGTGCCAGCAGTTTAGCGGGAGACTACGAGCAGTACTTC. This gives the protein CASSLAGDYEQYF.

V and J are TRBV5-5 and TRBJ1-4, with D unresolved. Trimming shortened V by 2 bases and J by 2 bases, and 7 bases separated the two germline ends. The CDR3 is made up of 14 amino acids. Germline CDR1 and CDR2: SGHKS and YYEKEE (reference sequence). CDR3 residues: CASSLRHTNEKLFF. DNA for the CDR3: TGTGCCAGCAGCTTACGACATACTAATGAAAAACTGTTTTTT.

V is TRBV30 and J is TRBJ2-7; possibly TRBD2 for D (6 bases). The CDR3 runs 19 residues. V was cut by 1 base and J by 2 bases, with 27 bases left in between. CDR1 and CDR2 (germline): GTSNPN, SVGIG (reference sequence). The CDR3 region is CAWSAPGVFWGSWTYEQYF. Written as DNA, the CDR3 is TGTGCCTGGAGTGCGCCGGGGGTATTCTGGGGTAGCTGGACCTACGAGCAGTACTTC.

This chain uses TRBV27 with TRBJ2-7, with TRBD2 matching over 9 bases. The CDR3 has 15 residues. V shed 0 bases and J 3 bases; nucleotides not matched to a gene: 3. Germline V gives CDR1 MNHEY, CDR2 SMNVEV (reference sequence). CDR3 in amino acids: CASSLSAGGYYEQYF. DNA of the CDR3: TGTGCCAGCAGTTTATCAGCGGGGGGTTACTACGAGCAGTACTTC.

This clone was seen once. V is TRBV27 and J is TRBJ1-5; perhaps TRBD1 as D (5 bases). Germline V gene data show CDR1 as MNHEY and CDR2 as SMNVEV (reference sequence). This CDR3 is 15 amino acids long. V dropped 6 bases and J dropped 3 bases, with 15 bases sitting between them. The CDR3 DNA sequence: TGTGCCAGCAGCTTGAGACAGTCCCCCAATCAGCCCCAGCATTTT. This sequence encodes CASSLRQSPNQPQHF.

The chain is built from TRBV5-4 and TRBJ1-1, with D perhaps matching TRBD1 (5 bases). With 3 bases removed from V and 3 bases from J, the gap between germline ends came to 12 bases. This CDR3 contains 14 residues. Germline assignment: CDR1 SGHNT and CDR2 YYREEE (reference sequence). The CDR3 bases are TGTGCCAGCAGCTCAACCGGGACTTACACTGAAGCTTTCTTT. Translating it yields CASSSTGTYTEAFF.

J is TRBJ2-2 and V is TRBV21-1; the table's D gene call, TRBD2, was not cross checked with the DNA. TRBV21-1 is noted as a pseudogene. The CDR3 extends over 20 amino acids. CDR3 DNA: TGTGCCGCCGCACCCAGGGGACTAGCGGGAGTCCGATTGAACACCGGGGAGCTGTTTTTT. Translating gives CAAAPRGLAGVRLNTGELFF.

The chain joins TRBV11-3 to TRBJ2-7; a possible D gene is TRBD1 (6 bases). Trimming removed 5 bases from V and 4 bases from J, with 9 bases in between. Germline V lookup: CDR1 SGHNT, CDR2 YENEEA. The CDR3 length is 12 residues. The DNA for the CDR3 is TGTGCCAGCAGCCCGGACAGTTACGAGCAGTACTTC. This sequence encodes CASSPDSYEQYF.